These T cell receptor beta chains were read from a single sample in a study of OX40 agonist ivuxolimab in advanced cancers. Repertoires were generated with immunoSEQ multiplex PCR, while TCRdb's copy carries only in-frame clones and drops some. Here the sample spans roughly 45,000 clones, roughly three quarters being singletons. The material was CD4+ or CD8+ T cells sorted from blood, obtained in a trial of the OX40 agonist ivuxolimab. The source is an adult with an advanced solid tumor such as melanoma, head and neck, liver or kidney cancer. The CDR3 runs from the conserved cysteine through the conserved F or W. Each record gives: clone size, D gene, J gene, V gene, CDR3 protein, CDR3 DNA. A D gene is named only where the DNA matches it firmly. Only some rows state a clone size, as once, few, many or a class for expanded clones.

few | TRBD1 | TRBJ1-6 | TRBV7-2 | CASSPEGTGNSPLHF | TGTGCCAGCAGCCCGGAGGGGACAGGGAATTCACCCCTCCACTTT
NA | TRBD1 | TRBJ1-1 | TRBV9 | CASSVRQGNTEAFF | TGTGCCAGCAGCGTTAGACAGGGCAACACTGAAGCTTTCTTT
few | NA | TRBJ1-5 | TRBV7-2 | CASSLGTYQPQHF | TGTGCCAGCAGCTTAGGCACTTATCAGCCCCAGCATTTT
NA | NA | TRBJ1-4 | TRBV7-9 | CASSLAAATNEKLFF | TGTGCCAGCAGCTTAGCGGCAGCAACTAATGAAAAACTGTTTTTT
NA | TRBD2 | TRBJ2-7 | TRBV9 | CASSVGGRGYEQYF | TGTGCCAGCAGCGTAGGCGGGAGGGGTTACGAGCAGTACTTC
NA | TRBD1 | TRBJ1-6 | TRBV9 | CASSVDDRESPLHF | TGTGCCAGCAGCGTAGACGACAGGGAGTCACCCCTCCACTTT
NA | NA | TRBJ2-1 | TRBV15 | CATRTADSYNEQFF | TGTGCCACCAGGACCGCGGACTCCTACAATGAGCAGTTCTTC
few | NA | TRBJ2-3 | TRBV19 | CASSLGGRTDTQYF | TGTGCCAGCAGCCTCGGCGGGCGCACAGATACGCAGTATTTT
NA | NA | TRBJ2-1 | TRBV5-1 | CASSLSIQRYNEQFF | TGCGCCAGCAGCTTGTCAATCCAAAGGTACAATGAGCAGTTCTTC
NA | TRBD2 | TRBJ2-3 | TRBV2 | CASSRLAASTDTQYF | TGTGCCAGCAGCCGACTAGCGGCTAGCACAGATACGCAGTATTTT
NA | NA | TRBJ2-3 | TRBV7-9 | CASSGWATTDTQYF | TGTGCCAGCAGTGGTTGGGCCACTACAGATACGCAGTATTTT
NA | NA | TRBJ2-7 | TRBV4-2 | CASSQSTRYEQYF | TGTGCCAGCAGCCAATCTACCAGATACGAGCAGTACTTC
few | NA | TRBJ1-5 | TRBV5-1 | CASSLDEGRIYSNQPQHF | TGCGCCAGCAGCTTGGACGAGGGCCGTATATATAGCAATCAGCCCCAGCATTTT
NA | TRBD2 | TRBJ2-1 | TRBV27 | CASSPRTSGSRVEQFF | TGTGCCAGCAGTCCCCGGACTAGCGGGAGTAGAGTTGAGCAGTTCTTC
NA | TRBD1 | TRBJ1-5 | TRBV25-1 | CASSKTGGSNQPQHF | TGTGCCAGCAGTAAGACAGGGGGGAGCAATCAGCCCCAGCATTTT
NA | TRBD2 | TRBJ2-1 | TRBV25-1 | CASSIAGRDEQFF | TGTGCCAGCAGTATAGCGGGAAGGGATGAGCAGTTCTTC
NA | NA | TRBJ1-1 | TRBV19 | CASLFQENTEAFF | TGTGCCAGTCTGTTCCAGGAAAACACTGAAGCTTTCTTT